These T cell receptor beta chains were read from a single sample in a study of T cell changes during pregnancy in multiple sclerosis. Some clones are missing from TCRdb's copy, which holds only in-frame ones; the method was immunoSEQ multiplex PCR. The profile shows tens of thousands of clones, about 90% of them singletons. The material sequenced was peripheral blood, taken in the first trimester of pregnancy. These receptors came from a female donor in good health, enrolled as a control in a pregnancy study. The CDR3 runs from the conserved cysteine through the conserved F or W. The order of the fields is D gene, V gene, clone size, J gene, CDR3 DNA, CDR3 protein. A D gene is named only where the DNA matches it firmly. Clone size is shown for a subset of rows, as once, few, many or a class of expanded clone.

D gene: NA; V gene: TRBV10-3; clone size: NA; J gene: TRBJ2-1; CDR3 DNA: TGTGCCATCAGTGAGTCCAAATTCTACTCCTACAATGAGCAGTTCTTC; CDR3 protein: CAISESKFYSYNEQFF
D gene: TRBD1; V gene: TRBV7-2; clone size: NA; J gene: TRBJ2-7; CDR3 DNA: TGTGCCAGCAGCTTAGCTGCCGGGCAGGGGGCGGGGGAGCAGTACTTC; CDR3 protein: CASSLAAGQGAGEQYF
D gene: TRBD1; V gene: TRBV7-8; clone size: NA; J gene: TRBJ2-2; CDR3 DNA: TGTGCCAGCAGCTTAGGACAGGGAGATACCGGGGAGCTGTTTTTT; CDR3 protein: CASSLGQGDTGELFF
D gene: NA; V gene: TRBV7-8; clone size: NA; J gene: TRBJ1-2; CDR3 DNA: TGTGCCAGCACCCCGGGGAACTATGGCTACACCTTC; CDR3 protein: CASTPGNYGYTF
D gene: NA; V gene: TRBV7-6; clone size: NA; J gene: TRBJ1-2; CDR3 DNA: TGTGCCAGCAGCTTAGTTGAGGCTAACTATGGCTACACCTTC; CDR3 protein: CASSLVEANYGYTF
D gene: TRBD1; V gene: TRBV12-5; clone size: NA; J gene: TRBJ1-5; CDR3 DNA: TGTGCTAGTGCCTCGGGACAGGGGCGACAGCCCCAGCATTTT; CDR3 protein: CASASGQGRQPQHF
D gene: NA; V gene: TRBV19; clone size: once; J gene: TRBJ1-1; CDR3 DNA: TGTGCCAGTAGTCGTTCCGGGTACACTGAAGCTTTCTTT; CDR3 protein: CASSRSGYTEAFF
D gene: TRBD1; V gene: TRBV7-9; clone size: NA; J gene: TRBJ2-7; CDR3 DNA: TGTGCCAGCAGTACGAGGACAGGGGATAGCTACGAGCAGTACTTC; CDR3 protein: CASSTRTGDSYEQYF
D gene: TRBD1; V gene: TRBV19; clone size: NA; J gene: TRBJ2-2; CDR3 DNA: TGTGCCAGTACCCGACCGGGGCAGGGGGACACCGGGGAGCTGTTTTTT; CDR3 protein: CASTRPGQGDTGELFF
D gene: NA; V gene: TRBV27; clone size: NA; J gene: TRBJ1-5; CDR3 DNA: TGTGCCAGCAGTTTAGCCGGGTCGAGACAGCCCCAGCATTTT; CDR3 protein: CASSLAGSRQPQHF
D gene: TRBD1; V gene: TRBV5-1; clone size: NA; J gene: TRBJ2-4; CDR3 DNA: TGCGCCAGCAGCTTGGGACAGGGCCAAAACATTCAGTACTTC; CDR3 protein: CASSLGQGQNIQYF
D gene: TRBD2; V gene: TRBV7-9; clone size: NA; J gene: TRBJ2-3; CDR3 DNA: TGTGCCAGCAGCTTAGGCGGGGGGGCATCAGATACGCAGTATTTT; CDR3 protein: CASSLGGGASDTQYF
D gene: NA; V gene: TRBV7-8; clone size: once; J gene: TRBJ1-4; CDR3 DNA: TGTGCCAGCAGCAAAGTGGACAGCCCACCTAATGAAAAACTGTTTTTT; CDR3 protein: CASSKVDSPPNEKLFF
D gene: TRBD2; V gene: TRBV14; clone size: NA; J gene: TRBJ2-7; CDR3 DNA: TGTGCCAGCAGCCGGGGACTAGCGGGGCTCTACGAGCAGTACTTC; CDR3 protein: CASSRGLAGLYEQYF
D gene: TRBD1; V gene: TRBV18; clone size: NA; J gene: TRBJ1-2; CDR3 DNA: TGTGCCAGCGGAGGGGGCAGCTTCTATGGCTACACCTTC; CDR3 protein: CASGGGSFYGYTF
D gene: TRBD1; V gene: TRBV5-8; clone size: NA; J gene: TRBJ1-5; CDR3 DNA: TGTGCCAGCAGCGGGGGGACAGGGGGCGCAAAGCAGCCCCAGCATTTT; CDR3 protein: CASSGGTGGAKQPQHF